The text below deals with one T cell receptor beta chain. The target antigen is unknown. Data came from immunoSEQ multiplex PCR; TCRdb stores just in-frame clones and leaves some out. The table has about 88,000 clones, approximately 94% seen once; the top ten hold over 0.15%. The sample originates from a study of graft-versus-host responses after intestinal transplantation. Study-level background: Every one of the recipients received anti-thymocyte globulin induction and afterwards took tacrolimus and steroids for around 3 years.

This CDR3 is 17 amino acids long. CDR1 SGHRS and CDR2 YFSETQ come from the germline V gene. Trimming removed 3 bases from V and 0 bases from J; junction bases left unmatched: 10. The sequence came from a human donor who was the organ donor for an intestinal transplant. Sequenced here: unstimulated CD4+ T cells sorted from spleen or lymph node cells, sampled before transplant. The V gene is TRBV5-1, the J gene TRBJ1-1; 8 bases map to TRBD1. The CDR3 reads CASSYPEDRAMNTEAFF. The CDR3 nucleotides are TGCGCCAGCAGCTATCCGGAGGACAGGGCCATGAACACTGAAGCTTTCTTT.